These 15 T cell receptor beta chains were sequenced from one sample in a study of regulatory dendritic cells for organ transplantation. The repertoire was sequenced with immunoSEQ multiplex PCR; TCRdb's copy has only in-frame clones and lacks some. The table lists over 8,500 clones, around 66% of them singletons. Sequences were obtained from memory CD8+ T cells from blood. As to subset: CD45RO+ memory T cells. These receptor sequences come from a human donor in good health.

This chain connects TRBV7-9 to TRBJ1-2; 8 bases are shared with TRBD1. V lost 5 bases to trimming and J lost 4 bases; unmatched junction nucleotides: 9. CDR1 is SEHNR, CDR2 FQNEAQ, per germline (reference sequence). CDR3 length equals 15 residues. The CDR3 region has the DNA TGTGCCAGCAGCCCGATTTACGGGACAGGCTATGGCTACACCTTC. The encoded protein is CASSPIYGTGYGYTF. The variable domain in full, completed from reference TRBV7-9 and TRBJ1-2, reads DTGVSQNPRHKITKRGQNVTFRCDPISEHNRLYWYRQTLGQGPEFLTYFQNEAQLEKSRLLSDRFSAERPKGSFSTLEIQRTEQGDSAMYLCASSPIYGTGYGYTFGSGTRLTVV.

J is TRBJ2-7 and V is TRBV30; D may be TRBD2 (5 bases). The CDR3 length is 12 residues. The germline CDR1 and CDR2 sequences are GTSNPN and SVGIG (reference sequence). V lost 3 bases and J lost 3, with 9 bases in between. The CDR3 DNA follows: TGTGCCTGGAGGTCGGGGTTCTACGAGCAGTACTTC. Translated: CAWRSGFYEQYF.

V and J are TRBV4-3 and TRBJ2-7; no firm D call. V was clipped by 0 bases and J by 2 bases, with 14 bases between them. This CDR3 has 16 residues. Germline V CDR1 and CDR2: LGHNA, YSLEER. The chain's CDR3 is CASSQEVSHIPYEQYF. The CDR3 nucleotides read TGCGCCAGCAGCCAAGAGGTTAGCCACATCCCCTACGAGCAGTACTTC.

Here the CDR3 reads CASSQVFQSNQPQHF. As DNA, the CDR3 is TGCGCCAGCAGCCAAGTTTTTCAGTCCAATCAGCCCCAGCATTTT. This chain links TRBV4-1 with TRBJ1-5; D remains ambiguous. The CDR3 has 15 residues. V lost 1 base to trimming and J lost 3 bases, with 10 bases between them. CDR1 and CDR2 (germline): MGHRA, YSYEKL.

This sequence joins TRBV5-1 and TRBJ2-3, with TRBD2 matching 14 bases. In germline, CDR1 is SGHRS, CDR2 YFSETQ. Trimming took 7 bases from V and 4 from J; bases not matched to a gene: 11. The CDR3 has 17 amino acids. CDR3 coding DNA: TGCGCCAGCCATAGGGGGACTAGCGGGAGTCTTGCAGATACGCAGTATTTT. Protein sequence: CASHRGTSGSLADTQYF.

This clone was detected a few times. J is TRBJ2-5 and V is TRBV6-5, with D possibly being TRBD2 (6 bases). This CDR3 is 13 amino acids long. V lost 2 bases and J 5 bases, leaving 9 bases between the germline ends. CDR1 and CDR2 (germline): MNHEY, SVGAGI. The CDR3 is CASSYLGGETQYF. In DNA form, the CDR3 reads TGTGCCAGCAGTTACCTAGGAGGGGAGACCCAGTACTTC.

This chain's CDR3 is CASSLYRGTGGYNEQFF. In nucleotides, the CDR3 is TGTGCCAGCAGCTTATATCGGGGGACAGGGGGTTACAATGAGCAGTTCTTC. The chain carries TRBV7-9 and TRBJ2-1, with TRBD1 matching 11 bases. The CDR3 runs to 17 residues. CDR1 is SEHNR, CDR2 FQNEAQ, per germline (reference sequence). V lost 2 bases, J lost 4 bases, and 7 bases stayed unmatched.

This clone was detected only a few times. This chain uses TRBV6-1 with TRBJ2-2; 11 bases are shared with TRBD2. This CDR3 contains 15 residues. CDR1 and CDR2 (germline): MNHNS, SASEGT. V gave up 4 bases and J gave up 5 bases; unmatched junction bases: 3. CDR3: CASSVAGGGTGELFF. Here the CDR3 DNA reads TGTGCCAGCAGTGTAGCGGGAGGGGGGACCGGGGAGCTGTTTTTT.

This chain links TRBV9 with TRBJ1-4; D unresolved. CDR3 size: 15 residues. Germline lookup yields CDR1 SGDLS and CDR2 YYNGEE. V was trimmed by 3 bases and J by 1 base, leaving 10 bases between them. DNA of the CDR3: TGTGCCAGCAGCGGCGGACTAGGAACTAATGAAAAACTGTTTTTT. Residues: CASSGGLGTNEKLFF.

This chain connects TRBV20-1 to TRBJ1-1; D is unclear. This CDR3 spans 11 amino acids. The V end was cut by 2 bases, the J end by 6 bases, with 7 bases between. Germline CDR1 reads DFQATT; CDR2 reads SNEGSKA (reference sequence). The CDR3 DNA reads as TGCAGTGCTAGACACAACCCTGAAGCTTTCTTT. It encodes CSARHNPEAFF.

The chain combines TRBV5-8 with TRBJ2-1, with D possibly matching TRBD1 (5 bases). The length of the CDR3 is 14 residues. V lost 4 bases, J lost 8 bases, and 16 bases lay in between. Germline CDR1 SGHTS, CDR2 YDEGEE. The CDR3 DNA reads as TGTGCCAGCAGCCGTGTGACAGAAGAGGATGAGCAGTTCTTC. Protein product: CASSRVTEEDEQFF.

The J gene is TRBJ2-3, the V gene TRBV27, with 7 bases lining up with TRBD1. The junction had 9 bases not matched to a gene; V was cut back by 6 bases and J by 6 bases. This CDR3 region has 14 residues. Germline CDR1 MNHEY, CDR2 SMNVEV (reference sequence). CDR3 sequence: CASSQNRGSDTQYF. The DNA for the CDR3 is TGTGCCAGCAGCCAAAACAGGGGCTCGGATACGCAGTATTTT.

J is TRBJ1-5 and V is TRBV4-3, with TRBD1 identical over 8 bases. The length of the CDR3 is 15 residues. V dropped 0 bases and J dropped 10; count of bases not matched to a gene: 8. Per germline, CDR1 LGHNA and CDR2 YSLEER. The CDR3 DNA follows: TGCGCCAGCAGCCAAGATTGGCAGGGGGCTGAACCCCAGCATTTT. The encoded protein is CASSQDWQGAEPQHF.

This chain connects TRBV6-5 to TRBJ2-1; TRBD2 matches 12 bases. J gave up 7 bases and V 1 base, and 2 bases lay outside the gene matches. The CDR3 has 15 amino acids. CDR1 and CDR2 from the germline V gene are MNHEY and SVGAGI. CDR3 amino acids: CASSYYGLAGNEQFF. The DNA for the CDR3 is TGTGCCAGCAGTTACTACGGACTAGCGGGGAATGAGCAGTTCTTC.

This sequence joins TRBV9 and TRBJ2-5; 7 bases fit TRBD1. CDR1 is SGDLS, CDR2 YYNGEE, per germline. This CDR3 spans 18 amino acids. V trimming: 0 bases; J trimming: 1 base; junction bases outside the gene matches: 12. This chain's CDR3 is CASSVDVGHHRGQETQYF. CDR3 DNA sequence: TGTGCCAGCAGCGTAGATGTCGGTCATCACAGGGGCCAAGAGACCCAGTACTTC.